Below are 25 T cell receptor beta chains sequenced from a single sample in a study of CD8 T cells in cerebrospinal fluid in Alzheimer's disease. No DNA is given; TCRdb re-called the 10x single-cell sequencing reads and lists each CDR3 protein once. In all, the sample yields roughly 1,700 distinct CDR3 sequences. Source material: cerebrospinal fluid. The receptors were sampled from a human donor with mild cognitive impairment.

V gene TRBV7-2 combines with J gene TRBJ2-1; lacking DNA, the TRBD2 call made by TCRdb goes unchecked. The germline CDR1 and CDR2 sequences are SGHTA and FQGNSA. This CDR3 has 15 amino acids. CDR3 protein: CASSSDFLPYNEQFF.

This clonotype shows up as medium-sized (0.01 to 0.1%) by frequency. This chain links TRBV6-1 with TRBJ2-4. The V gene's germline CDR1 is MNHNS and CDR2 SASEGT. The CDR3 length is 12 residues. CDR3 sequence reads: CASSARTNIQYF.

This clonotype is called large based on its frequency. V is TRBV2 and J is TRBJ1-6; absent DNA, TCRdb's TRBD1 call cannot be checked. The CDR3 loop spans 16 amino acids. The germline CDR1 and CDR2 sequences are SNHLY and FYNNEI. This chain's CDR3 is CASSPLRGQDNSPLHF.

Considering frequency, this clonotype is large. The V call is TRBV5-1, the J call TRBJ1-1. The CDR3 sequence is 14 residues long. CDR1 is SGHRS and CDR2 is YFSETQ in the germline V gene. The CDR3 here is CASSLGVAGTEAFF.

This clonotype is large by frequency. V and J are TRBV5-1 and TRBJ1-5. Germline CDR1 SGHRS, CDR2 YFSETQ. The CDR3 consists of 15 residues. CDR3 in amino acids: CASSLGANSNQPQHF.

Measured by frequency, this clonotype is medium-sized. The gene calls are TRBV11-2 and TRBJ2-2; TCRdb selects TRBD1, and the lack of DNA leaves this call unchecked. The germline V gene has CDR1 SGHAT and CDR2 FQNNGV. The CDR3 is 17 residues long. The CDR3 protein is CASSPLRQGLITGELFF.

Frequency places this clonotype as medium-sized (0.01 to 0.1%). The chain employs TRBV28 and TRBJ1-1. The CDR3 contains 11 residues. Germline V gives CDR1 MDHEN, CDR2 SYDVKM. The CDR3: CASGRNTEAFF.

By frequency, this clonotype registers medium-sized (0.01 to 0.1%). The J gene is TRBJ2-1, the V gene TRBV5-6; TCRdb gives TRBD2 as the D gene, but with no DNA this cannot be confirmed. The CDR3 runs 14 residues. The germline CDR1 and CDR2 sequences are SGHDT and YYEEEE. The CDR3 region is CASSFLAGGREQFF.

This clonotype is labeled medium-sized based on frequency. This sequence joins TRBV25-1 and TRBJ2-7; the D call of TRBD1 rests on TCRdb alone, since no DNA is present to check it. This CDR3 has 12 amino acids. CDR1 and CDR2 (germline): MGHDK, SYGVNS. This CDR3 reads CASKGDRYEQYF.

This clonotype is labeled medium-sized based on frequency. V is TRBV5-1 and J is TRBJ2-1; TCRdb names TRBD2, which stays unverified in the absence of DNA. This CDR3 is 17 amino acids long. Germline CDR1 and CDR2: SGHRS and YFSETQ. The CDR3 sequence: CASSLVPGLAVYNEQFF.

This chain joins TRBV29-1 and TRBJ2-1; TCRdb designates TRBD1, a call that cannot be tested without DNA. CDR1 is SQVTM, CDR2 ANQGSEA, per germline. There are 13 residues in the CDR3. This CDR3 reads CSVEARTSNEQFF.

Considering frequency, this clonotype is medium-sized. V is TRBV7-6 and J is TRBJ2-3; TCRdb picks TRBD2, but there is no DNA to check that call. Germline CDR1 reads SGHVS; CDR2 reads FNYEAQ. The CDR3 totals 15 residues. The CDR3 is CASSLDQRGTDTQYF.

The chain employs TRBV20-1 and TRBJ2-3; TCRdb lists TRBD1, though no DNA is available to test this call. The CDR3 is 15 residues long. CDR1 DFQATT and CDR2 SNEGSKA come from the germline V gene (reference sequence). The CDR3 region is CSAIIRGPTPDTQYF.

The chain's CDR3 is CASRETGEEGYGYTF. The rearrangement uses TRBV12-3 or TRBV12-4 and TRBJ1-2; TCRdb's D call of TRBD1 is untestable without DNA. The CDR3 has 15 amino acids.

Frequency places this clonotype as large. The chain couples TRBV7-2 to TRBJ2-7. The germline V gene has CDR1 SGHTA and CDR2 FQGNSA. This CDR3 is 15 amino acids long. CDR3 loop: CASSLVSGGAYEQYF.

This clonotype is labeled medium-sized based on frequency. This chain joins TRBV24-1 and TRBJ2-1; without DNA, the TCRdb call of TRBD2 cannot be checked. This CDR3 is built from 17 residues. Germline V CDR1 and CDR2: KGHDR, SFDVKD. CDR3 loop: CATSDLQAGTVYNEQFF.

In terms of frequency, this clonotype is medium-sized. The J gene is TRBJ2-2, the V gene TRBV7-6; the TCRdb D gene call, TRBD2, has no DNA to confirm it. The CDR3 is 19 amino acids. Per the germline V gene, CDR1 is SGHVS and CDR2 is FNYEAQ. CDR3: CASSPGLAGEVGDSGELFF. The whole variable domain, remainder taken from reference TRBV7-6 and TRBJ2-2, is GAGVSQSPRYKVTKRGQDVALRCDPISGHVSLYWYRQALGQGPEFLTYFNYEAQQDKSGLPNDRFSAERPEGSISTLTIQRTEQRDSAMYRCASSPGLAGEVGDSGELFFGEGSRLTVL.

This chain joins TRBV11-2 and TRBJ2-1. Germline V gene lookup returns CDR1 SGHAT and CDR2 FQNNGV. This CDR3 spans 13 amino acids. This CDR3 reads CASSLDYKAEQFF.

By frequency, this clonotype is medium-sized. The V and J genes are TRBV3-1 and TRBJ1-2; the D gene TCRdb calls, TRBD1, cannot be checked with no DNA. This CDR3 contains 14 residues. Germline V gene sequence: CDR1 LGHDT, CDR2 YNNKEL (reference sequence). The CDR3 sequence: CASGWTGGGYGYTF.

This clonotype is labeled medium-sized based on frequency. V and J are TRBV2 and TRBJ2-5; with no DNA, the TCRdb D assignment of TRBD2 cannot be verified. CDR1 and CDR2 (germline): SNHLY, FYNNEI. The CDR3 runs 16 residues. Here the CDR3 reads CASRALSGRDQETQYF.

Considering frequency, this clonotype is large. The chain uses TRBV14 and TRBJ2-7. Germline V gives CDR1 SGHDN, CDR2 FVKESK. This CDR3 comprises 17 residues. CDR3 residues: CASSQDFSSDLMGEQYF.

By frequency, this clonotype is medium-sized (0.01 to 0.1%). CDR3 in amino acids: CASREGDRGAYEQYF. The chain uses TRBV6-1 and TRBJ2-7; TCRdb reports TRBD1, a call that lacks DNA to check it against. Germline CDR1 and CDR2: MNHNS and SASEGT. This CDR3 has 15 amino acids.

This clonotype is classed as medium-sized (0.01 to 0.1%) by frequency. V is TRBV10-1 and J is TRBJ2-7; there is no DNA to check the TCRdb D call of TRBD1. This CDR3 is built from 12 residues. Germline V gives CDR1 WNHNN, CDR2 SYGVQD (reference sequence). This chain's CDR3 is CASSTGSNEQYF.

The chain is built from TRBV5-4 and TRBJ2-7. CDR3 size: 12 residues. Per the germline V gene, CDR1 is SGHNT and CDR2 is YYREEE (reference sequence). CDR3 sequence reads: CASSWLGYEQYF. Filled out from reference TRBV5-4 and TRBJ2-7, the complete variable domain reads ETGVTQSPTHLIKTRGQQVTLRCSSQSGHNTVSWYQQALGQGPQFIFQYYREEENGRGNFPPRFSGLQFPNYSSELNVNALELDDSALYLCASSWLGYEQYFGPGTRLTVT.

This clonotype registers large by frequency. CDR3 sequence reads: CASSSEVGTEAFF. The chain combines TRBV5-1 with TRBJ1-1. CDR1 and CDR2 (germline): SGHRS, YFSETQ. The CDR3 runs to 13 residues.